These T cell receptor beta chains were read from a single sample in a study of T-cell memory formation after mild COVID-19. From the 5' RACE reads, TCRdb called clonotypes with MiXCR, one entry per CDR3 protein. The table records 190,000 or so distinct CDR3 sequences, 27% of them present only once. Sequencing input: PBMCs or a T cell subset sorted from them (not recorded which). The receptors derive from an adult woman who had mild COVID-19 (a few samples of this study predate the infection). Cell type and time point are not known. Both conserved end residues are part of each CDR3. D genes are given only for firm matches. Clone size is stated in some rows and not others, as once, few, many or a class when expanded.

>TRBV2|NA|14|TRBD1|TRBJ2-7
CASSEGGQGYEQYF
TGTGCCAGCAGTGAAGGTGGACAGGGCTACGAGCAGTACTTC
>TRBV12-3/TRBV12-4|NA|18|TRBD1|TRBJ1-2
CASSLTGTGYSRGYGYTF
TGTGCCAGCAGTCTAACCGGGACAGGATACTCTAGGGGCTATGGCTACACCTTC
>TRBV20-1|NA|15|TRBD1|TRBJ2-3
CRARSGGEGTDTQYF
TGCAGGGCCAGATCAGGGGGCGAGGGCACAGATACGCAGTATTTT
>TRBV18|NA|14|TRBD1|TRBJ1-1
CASSPGQGGTEAFF
TGTGCCAGCTCACCCGGACAGGGGGGGACTGAAGCTTTCTTT
>TRBV29-1|NA|15|TRBD2|TRBJ2-7
CSVELLAGPSYEQYF
TGCAGCGTCGAGTTACTAGCGGGGCCGTCCTACGAGCAGTACTTC
>TRBV5-1|many|16|TRBD2|TRBJ2-1
CASSSRLAGGYNEQFF
TGCGCCAGCAGCTCCAGACTAGCGGGGGGTTACAATGAGCAGTTCTTC
>TRBV24-1|few|14|NA|TRBJ2-1
CATSEVDSVDEQFF
TGTGCCACCAGTGAAGTGGACAGCGTCGATGAGCAGTTCTTC
>TRBV5-1|few|12|TRBD1|TRBJ1-1
CASSLQGQEAFF
TGCGCCAGCAGCTTACAGGGGCAAGAAGCTTTCTTT
>TRBV25-1|few|14|NA|TRBJ2-5
CASSEVDSQETQYF
TGTGCCAGCAGTGAAGTGGACAGTCAAGAGACCCAGTACTTC
>TRBV5-6|once|15|NA|TRBJ2-3
CASSLEGIIADTQYF
TGTGCCAGCAGCTTGGAGGGGATAATAGCAGATACGCAGTATTTT
>TRBV19|NA|18|TRBD2|TRBJ2-1
CASSAPWTSGRAGHEQFF
TGTGCCAGTAGTGCTCCATGGACTAGCGGGAGGGCCGGTCATGAGCAGTTCTTC
>TRBV2|NA|17|NA|TRBJ2-4
CASSGSRGLGPKNIQYF
TGTGCCAGCAGCGGGTCGAGAGGGCTCGGGCCCAAAAACATTCAGTACTTC
>TRBV12-3/TRBV12-4|NA|15|NA|TRBJ1-3
CASSSPEGNGNTIYF
TGTGCCAGCAGTTCGCCAGAGGGTAATGGAAACACCATATATTTT
>TRBV7-9|NA|16|NA|TRBJ2-1
CASSFSIGGANNEQFF
TGTGCCAGCAGCTTCAGCATAGGGGGTGCCAACAATGAGCAGTTCTTC
>TRBV4-1|NA|14|NA|TRBJ2-1
CASSPRVASNEQFF
TGCGCCAGCAGTCCCAGGGTTGCCAGCAATGAGCAGTTCTTC
>TRBV4-1|NA|16|NA|TRBJ2-1
CASSLLRPSSYNEQFF
TGCGCCAGCAGCCTCCTGAGACCTAGCTCCTACAATGAGCAGTTCTTC
>TRBV11-2|NA|14|TRBD2|TRBJ2-1
CASRVGGTYNEQFF
TGTGCCAGCAGGGTGGGGGGGACTTACAATGAGCAGTTCTTC
>TRBV5-5|NA|15|NA|TRBJ1-2
CASSLDAANNYGYTF
TGTGCCAGCAGCTTGGATGCGGCAAATAACTATGGCTACACCTTC
>TRBV24-1|few|17|NA|TRBJ2-7
CATSDQPGTDLSYEQYF
TGTGCCACCAGTGATCAACCCGGGACGGACCTGTCCTACGAGCAGTACTTC
>TRBV30|NA|17|NA|TRBJ2-3
CAWRKLGTSPSTDTQYF
TGTGCCTGGAGGAAACTTGGGACTTCTCCTAGCACAGATACGCAGTATTTT
>TRBV7-8|NA|12|NA|TRBJ2-2
CASSYGTGELFF
TGTGCCAGCAGCTATGGGACCGGGGAGCTGTTTTTT
>TRBV7-9|NA|17|TRBD1|TRBJ1-6
CASSLGETGTGYSPLHF
TGTGCCAGCAGCTTAGGGGAGACCGGGACAGGGTACTCACCCCTCCACTTT
>TRBV3-1|many|13|NA|TRBJ2-1
CASSLTGHNEQFF
TGTGCCAGCAGCCTGACTGGCCACAATGAGCAGTTCTTC
>TRBV2|medium-sized|14|NA|TRBJ1-2
CASTMTASSYGYTF
TGTGCCAGCACCATGACAGCCTCGTCCTATGGCTACACCTTC
>TRBV4-1|NA|15|NA|TRBJ2-7
CASSQVGDISYEQYF
TGCGCCAGCAGCCAAGTGGGAGACATCTCCTACGAGCAGTACTTC
>TRBV20-1|NA|16|TRBD2|TRBJ2-7
CSARDPSGRAGYEQYF
TGCAGTGCTAGAGACCCTAGCGGGAGGGCCGGGTACGAGCAGTACTTC
>TRBV20-1|NA|18|NA|TRBJ1-1
CSASKGMSDVWMNTEAFF
TGCAGTGCTAGTAAGGGTATGTCGGATGTTTGGATGAACACTGAAGCTTTCTTT
>TRBV20-1|few|12|NA|TRBJ1-1
CSAFRGNTEAFF
TGCAGTGCTTTCAGGGGTAACACTGAAGCTTTCTTT
>TRBV7-9|few|18|NA|TRBJ2-7
CASSLEPPGPRLNYEQYF
TGTGCCAGCAGCTTAGAACCCCCCGGACCGAGGCTGAACTACGAGCAGTACTTC
>TRBV4-3|NA|15|TRBD1|TRBJ1-4
CASSQVTGGNEKLFF
TGCGCCAGCAGCCAAGTTACAGGGGGGAATGAAAAACTGTTTTTT
>TRBV20-1|NA|14|TRBD2|TRBJ2-7
CSALGGDVTYEQYF
TGCAGTGCTCTCGGGGGGGACGTCACCTACGAGCAGTACTTC
>TRBV6-2/TRBV6-3|few|13|NA|TRBJ1-5
CASRTASNQPQHF
TGTGCCAGTCGGACAGCTAGCAATCAGCCCCAGCATTTT
>TRBV5-1|many|16|TRBD2|TRBJ2-2
CASTASSGSNTGELFF
TGCGCCAGCACAGCAAGTAGCGGGTCGAACACCGGGGAGCTGTTTTTT
>TRBV6-5|few|16|NA|TRBJ2-1
CASSKPLARGRSEQFF
TGTGCCAGCAGTAAACCCCTAGCGAGGGGACGAAGTGAGCAGTTCTTC
>TRBV9|few|14|TRBD1|TRBJ1-2
CASSVGRQGDGYTF
TGTGCCAGCAGCGTAGGCAGACAGGGTGACGGCTACACCTTC
>TRBV9|few|14|TRBD1|TRBJ2-1
CASSVGTVYNEQFF
TGTGCCAGCAGCGTGGGGACAGTCTACAATGAGCAGTTCTTC
>TRBV7-2|few|14|NA|TRBJ2-7
CASSLKWRDSEQYF
TGTGCCAGCAGCTTAAAGTGGCGGGATAGCGAGCAGTACTTC
>TRBV11-2|NA|14|TRBD1|TRBJ2-7
CASSSTDRDYEQYF
TGTGCCAGCAGCTCTACCGACAGGGACTACGAGCAGTACTTC
>TRBV20-1|NA|17|TRBD1|TRBJ1-6
CSARDNIGGTGYSPLHF
TGCAGTGCTAGAGATAATATAGGGGGGACAGGGTATTCACCCCTCCACTTT
>TRBV6-5|NA|16|NA|TRBJ1-2
CASSLDATYRIYGYTF
TGTGCCAGCAGTTTGGACGCAACCTACAGGATATATGGCTACACCTTC
>TRBV24-1|NA|11|NA|TRBJ2-7
CATSDFGEQYF
TGTGCCACCAGTGATTTCGGCGAGCAGTACTTC
>TRBV11-1|NA|13|TRBD2|TRBJ2-1
CASSAGSGVEQFF
TGTGCCAGCAGCGCCGGAAGCGGGGTTGAGCAGTTCTTC
>TRBV12-3/TRBV12-4|NA|14|NA|TRBJ1-6
CASSFEPRSSPLHF
TGTGCCAGCAGTTTTGAGCCCCGAAGTTCACCCCTCCACTTT
>TRBV14|NA|16|NA|TRBJ2-1
CASSPLTDISYNEQFF
TGTGCCAGCAGCCCTTTGACAGATATCTCCTACAATGAGCAGTTCTTC
>TRBV5-1|once|19|TRBD2|TRBJ2-7
CASSLFLPGLAGKAYEQYF
TGCGCCAGCAGCTTGTTTTTACCGGGACTAGCGGGGAAGGCCTACGAGCAGTACTTC
>TRBV12-3/TRBV12-4|NA|14|NA|TRBJ2-2
CASSFPGRTGELFF
TGTGCCAGCAGTTTTCCGGGACGGACTGGGGAGCTGTTTTTT
>TRBV5-1|NA|16|TRBD2|TRBJ2-3
CATSLGTGGSTDTQYF
TGCGCCACCTCCCTCGGGACGGGGGGGAGCACAGATACGCAGTATTTT
>TRBV7-6|NA|14|NA|TRBJ1-6
CASSLAGSRSPLHF
TGTGCCAGCAGCTTAGCAGGGAGTCGTTCACCCCTCCACTTT
>TRBV12-3/TRBV12-4|NA|19|TRBD1|TRBJ2-1
CASRSTGPGQGGPYNEQFF
TGTGCCAGCAGATCGACCGGCCCGGGACAGGGTGGCCCCTACAATGAGCAGTTCTTC
>TRBV29-1|NA|11|NA|TRBJ2-7
CSVEDQLLQYF
TGCAGCGTTGAAGACCAACTCCTACAGTACTTC
>TRBV4-1|few|18|NA|TRBJ1-1
CASSQDSPWGGKNTEAFF
TGCGCCAGCAGCCAAGATAGTCCGTGGGGCGGAAAGAACACTGAAGCTTTCTTT
>TRBV7-6|NA|14|NA|TRBJ2-7
CASSLIGAGVEQYF
TGTGCCAGCAGCTTAATCGGGGCAGGGGTGGAGCAGTACTTC
>TRBV27|many|14|NA|TRBJ2-6
CASRQLSGANVLTF
TGTGCCAGCAGACAACTCTCTGGGGCCAACGTCCTGACTTTC
>TRBV5-5|NA|14|NA|TRBJ2-2
CASSLQGNTGELFF
TGTGCCAGCAGCTTGCAAGGGAACACCGGGGAGCTGTTTTTT
>TRBV7-6|few|15|TRBD2|TRBJ2-1
CASSSEAGGPGEQFF
TGTGCCAGCAGCTCCGAAGCGGGGGGGCCGGGTGAGCAGTTCTTC
>TRBV3-1|NA|15|NA|TRBJ2-2
CASSQRSVNTGELFF
TGTGCCAGCAGCCAAAGATCTGTGAACACCGGGGAGCTGTTTTTT
>TRBV3-1|few|16|NA|TRBJ1-6
CASSQESQKANSPLHF
TGTGCCAGCAGCCAAGAGTCTCAGAAAGCTAATTCACCCCTCCACTTT